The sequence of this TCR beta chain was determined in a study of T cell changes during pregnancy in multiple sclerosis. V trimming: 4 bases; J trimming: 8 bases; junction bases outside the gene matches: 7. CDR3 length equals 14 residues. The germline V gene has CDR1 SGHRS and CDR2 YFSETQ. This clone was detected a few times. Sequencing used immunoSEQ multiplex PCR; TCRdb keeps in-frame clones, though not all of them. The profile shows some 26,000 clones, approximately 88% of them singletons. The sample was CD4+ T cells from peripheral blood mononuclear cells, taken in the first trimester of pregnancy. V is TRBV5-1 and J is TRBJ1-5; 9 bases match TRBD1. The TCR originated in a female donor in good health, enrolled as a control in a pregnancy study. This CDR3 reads CASSAGQGEEPQHF. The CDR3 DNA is TGCGCCAGCAGCGCGGGACAGGGAGAGGAGCCCCAGCATTTT.